The rows below give T cell receptor beta chains drawn from one sample of a study of blood T cell repertoires in COVID-19. The repertoire was sequenced with immunoSEQ multiplex PCR; TCRdb's copy has only in-frame clones and lacks some. Among some 200,000 clones listed, roughly 90% were seen once. The source material was PBMCs or T cells enriched from blood (not recorded which). These receptors were collected from a woman in her 40s with acute COVID-19. Both conserved end residues are part of each CDR3. The D gene is left open where the match is weak. Some rows have no size entry. The others give once, few or many, or a class for an expanded clone.

V gene	J gene	D gene	clone size	CDR3 protein	CDR3 DNA
TRBV4-1	TRBJ1-2	.	.	CASSQGNTADYGYTF	TGCGCCAGCAGCCAAGGTAATACAGCTGACTATGGCTACACCTTC
TRBV9	TRBJ2-3	TRBD1	.	CASSPRDRGRADTQYF	TGTGCCAGCAGCCCCCGGGACAGGGGGCGCGCAGATACGCAGTATTTT
TRBV4-3	TRBJ1-6	.	.	CASSSSGNSPLHF	TGCGCCAGCAGCTCCAGCGGCAATTCACCCCTCCACTTT
TRBV11-1	TRBJ1-1	TRBD1	.	CASSLVQGATEAFF	TGTGCCAGCAGCTTAGTGCAGGGGGCCACTGAAGCTTTCTTT
TRBV4-3	TRBJ1-1	.	.	CASSLSSRNTEAFF	TGCGCCAGCAGCCTTTCCTCCAGGAACACTGAAGCTTTCTTT
TRBV3-1/TRBV3-2	TRBJ2-7	TRBD2	.	CASSQGEGWAYEQYF	TGTGCCAGCAGCCAAGGGGAGGGTTGGGCCTACGAGCAGTACTTC
TRBV19	TRBJ2-2	TRBD1	.	CASRQGSNTGELFF	TGTGCCAGTCGACAGGGCTCGAACACCGGGGAGCTGTTTTTT
TRBV5-1	TRBJ1-1	.	few	CASRKTGRVDTEAFF	TGCGCCAGCAGAAAGACAGGCCGCGTGGACACTGAAGCTTTCTTT
TRBV5-1	TRBJ1-4	.	few	CASRERSNEKLFF	TGCGCCAGCAGGGAGAGGAGTAATGAAAAACTGTTTTTT
TRBV5-1	TRBJ2-7	TRBD1	.	CASSLKTQGAFQGYEQYF	TGCGCCAGCAGCTTGAAAACCCAGGGGGCGTTTCAAGGATACGAGCAGTACTTC
TRBV24-1	TRBJ2-3	TRBD1	.	CATSDFGPGQGNHMSTDTQYF	TGTGCCACCAGTGATTTCGGCCCGGGACAGGGAAACCATATGAGCACAGATACGCAGTATTTT
TRBV12-3/TRBV12-4	TRBJ1-1	.	.	CASSLQVNTEAFF	TGTGCCAGCAGTCTACAGGTGAACACTGAAGCTTTCTTT
TRBV7-9	TRBJ1-3	.	.	CATEGIDAGNTIYF	TGTGCCACGGAGGGCATCGACGCTGGAAACACCATATATTTT
TRBV7-3	TRBJ1-3	.	.	CASSLGGTGNTIYF	TGTGCCAGCAGCTTAGGAGGGACTGGAAACACCATATATTTT
TRBV6-5	TRBJ1-1	.	.	CASSNPDRNTEAFF	TGTGCCAGCAGCAACCCCGACAGGAACACTGAAGCTTTCTTT
TRBV6-5	TRBJ1-2	TRBD1	.	CASGTGRSGYTF	TGTGCCAGCGGGACAGGGAGGAGTGGCTACACCTTC
TRBV3-1/TRBV3-2	TRBJ1-3	.	.	CASSPFQSAGNTIYF	TGTGCCAGCAGCCCCTTCCAGTCCGCCGGAAACACCATATATTTT
TRBV5-5	TRBJ1-1	TRBD1	few	CASSNPGQVVSEAFF	TGTGCCAGCAGCAACCCCGGACAGGTGGTATCTGAAGCTTTCTTT
TRBV7-2	TRBJ1-1	.	.	CASSRYRNTEAFF	TGTGCCAGCAGCAGATACAGGAACACTGAAGCTTTCTTT
TRBV5-1	TRBJ1-1	.	.	CASSLEGRAGAFF	TGCGCCAGCAGCTTGGAAGGCCGTGCGGGAGCTTTCTTT
TRBV5-6	TRBJ1-2	.	.	CASSPGTQSPEAGYTF	TGTGCCAGCAGCCCCGGGACACAATCCCCAGAGGCTGGCTACACCTTC
TRBV4-3	TRBJ1-4	.	.	CASSHEAANEKLFF	TGCGCCAGCAGCCATGAGGCCGCCAATGAAAAACTGTTTTTT
TRBV11-2	TRBJ1-5	TRBD1	.	CASSLSAGTGGEPQHF	TGTGCCAGCAGCTTGAGCGCCGGGACAGGGGGTGAGCCCCAGCATTTT
TRBV9	TRBJ1-4	.	.	CASSVGLSGGKEKLFF	TGTGCCAGCAGCGTAGGTTTGTCGGGGGGTAAAGAAAAACTGTTTTTT
TRBV6-5	TRBJ1-2	.	.	CASSPGRNYGYTF	TGTGCCAGCAGCCCAGGCCGGAACTATGGCTACACCTTC
TRBV6-5	TRBJ2-7	.	.	CASRLQGEQYF	TGTGCCAGCAGATTACAGGGAGAGCAGTACTTC
TRBV9	TRBJ2-2	TRBD1	.	CASSPRQGATGELFF	TGTGCCAGCAGCCCCAGACAGGGGGCCACCGGGGAGCTGTTTTTT
TRBV3-1/TRBV3-2	TRBJ1-1	.	.	CASSQETRQGNTEAFF	TGTGCCAGCAGCCAAGAAACGCGGCAGGGGAACACTGAAGCTTTCTTT
TRBV10-2	TRBJ1-5	.	.	CASSEGGTQPQHF	TGCGCCAGCAGTGAGGGAGGGACGCAGCCCCAGCATTTT
TRBV18	TRBJ1-1	.	.	CASSPPGRGFTEAFF	TGTGCCAGCTCACCGCCAGGGAGGGGATTCACTGAAGCTTTCTTT
TRBV19	TRBJ1-2	.	.	CASSRGDAGDYYGYTF	TGTGCCAGTAGTCGGGGGGATGCAGGGGACTACTATGGCTACACCTTC
TRBV19	TRBJ1-2	.	.	CASSMGTGNYGYTF	TGTGCCAGTAGTATGGGAACAGGGAACTATGGCTACACCTTC
TRBV24-1	TRBJ1-1	.	.	CATEGRGTEAFF	TGTGCCACCGAAGGACGGGGCACTGAAGCTTTCTTT
TRBV5-1	TRBJ1-1	.	once	CASSLEGTHMNTEAFF	TGCGCCAGCAGCCTTGAGGGGACACACATGAACACTGAAGCTTTCTTT
TRBV24-1	TRBJ2-6	TRBD1	.	CATRGTGAGANVLTF	TGTGCCACCCGGGGGACAGGGGCTGGGGCCAACGTCCTGACTTTC
TRBV30	TRBJ1-5	TRBD1	few	CAWSVETGGLYSNQPQHF	TGTGCCTGGAGTGTAGAGACAGGGGGACTATATAGCAATCAGCCCCAGCATTTT
TRBV24-1	TRBJ2-3	TRBD1	.	CATSNSGQGRADTQYF	TGTGCCACCAGTAATTCGGGACAGGGGCGCGCAGATACGCAGTATTTT
TRBV7-3	TRBJ2-3	TRBD2	few	CASSFGLAGETQYF	TGTGCCAGCAGCTTCGGCCTAGCGGGGGAAACGCAGTATTTT
TRBV27	TRBJ2-1	.	.	CASSSTSSSYNEQFF	TGTGCCAGCAGTTCCACTAGTAGCTCCTACAATGAGCAGTTCTTC
TRBV5-1	TRBJ2-1	.	.	CASSLERRGGYNEQFF	TGCGCCAGCAGCTTGGAAAGGCGGGGAGGTTACAATGAGCAGTTCTTC
TRBV7-8	TRBJ1-6	.	.	CASSLLLQGPAGGSPLHF	TGTGCCAGCAGCCTTCTCCTACAGGGCCCCGCGGGGGGGTCACCCCTCCACTTT
TRBV19	TRBJ1-1	.	.	CASTPRGDGNTEAFF	TGTGCCAGTACCCCTCGCGGGGACGGGAACACTGAAGCTTTCTTT
TRBV2	TRBJ2-7	TRBD1	.	CASTYRGNYEQYF	TGTGCCAGCACCTACAGGGGAAACTACGAGCAGTACTTC
TRBV19	TRBJ2-3	.	.	CASKPHLELPTDTQYF	TGTGCCAGTAAGCCGCATCTAGAACTTCCCACAGATACGCAGTATTTT
TRBV6-5	TRBJ1-1	.	once	CASSIQGHTEAFF	TGTGCCAGCAGTATACAGGGTCACACTGAAGCTTTCTTT
TRBV6-5	TRBJ1-1	TRBD1	.	CASRNTGGDKAFF	TGTGCCAGCAGGAACACAGGGGGGGATAAAGCTTTCTTT
TRBV10-3	TRBJ2-3	.	.	CAISESSLGGSTDTQYF	TGTGCCATCAGTGAGTCTTCGCTTGGCGGGAGCACAGATACGCAGTATTTT
TRBV28	TRBJ1-5	.	few	CASSQRQGNQPQHF	TGTGCCAGCAGTCAAAGACAGGGCAATCAGCCCCAGCATTTT
TRBV5-1	TRBJ2-3	.	.	CASSPGDLTDTQYF	TGCGCCAGCAGCCCAGGGGACCTCACAGATACGCAGTATTTT
TRBV19	TRBJ1-5	.	.	CASSTPLQGYSNQPQHF	TGTGCCAGTAGTACCCCCCTACAGGGTTATAGCAATCAGCCCCAGCATTTT
TRBV5-8	TRBJ2-3	TRBD1	.	CASSYYRLDRVYFTQYF	TGTGCCAGCAGCTACTATCGCCTAGACAGGGTTTATTTTACGCAGTATTTT
TRBV5-1	TRBJ2-5	.	.	CASSYGWQLQVAQYF	TGCGCCAGCAGCTACGGATGGCAGCTCCAGGTGGCCCAGTACTTC
TRBV12-3/TRBV12-4	TRBJ2-5	.	.	CASRPGTWETQYF	TGTGCCAGCAGGCCCGGGACTTGGGAGACCCAGTACTTC
TRBV19	TRBJ1-2	.	.	CASSTQGEYGYTF	TGTGCCAGTAGTACACAGGGTGAATATGGCTACACCTTC
TRBV9	TRBJ1-1	.	.	CASSVAGRGNTEAFF	TGTGCCAGCAGCGTAGCAGGCAGGGGGAACACTGAAGCTTTCTTT